Presented here are 20 T cell receptor beta chains from one specimen sequenced in a study of T cell clonality in common variable immunodeficiency. Assay used: immunoSEQ multiplex PCR; TCRdb lists only in-frame clones, some missing. The sample holds about 44,000 clones, and no clone turns up only once. Sequenced material: peripheral blood mononuclear cells. Source of these receptors: a person aged 18-69 years in good health.

This clone was seen at least ten times. The observed sequence ends 3 residues before the CDR3 terminus, with the missing tail filled in from the germline J gene. The chain combines TRBV12-3 or TRBV12-4 with TRBJ2-7; TRBD1 matches 10 bases. V lost 3 bases to trimming and J lost 3 bases; unmatched junction nucleotides: 2. The CDR3 has 14 amino acids. CDR3 in amino acids: CASSFGTGDYEQYF. CDR3 DNA (partial): TGTGCCAGCAGTTTCGGGACAGGGGACTACGAG.

This clone has ten or more counts. Sequencing ends 3 residues short of the CDR3 end; the germline J gene provides the rest. This rearrangement joins TRBV7-6 to TRBJ2-7, with TRBD2 matching 10 bases. Germline V gene lookup returns CDR1 SGHVS and CDR2 FNYEAQ. Losses at the gene ends were 1 base for V and 0 bases for J; bases not matched to a gene: 3. This CDR3 is 16 amino acids long. CDR3 sequence: CASSLDPSGSSYEQYF. Incomplete CDR3 DNA: TGTGCCAGCAGCTTAGATCCTAGCGGGAGCTCCTACGAG.

This clone was picked up many times. Read coverage stops 3 residues before the CDR3 terminus; the germline J gene supplies the remainder. The genes are TRBV7-3 and TRBJ2-7; TRBD1 matches at 9 bases. CDR3 length equals 13 residues. Trimming at V came to 5 bases and at J to 6 bases, leaving 5 bases not matched to a gene. The germline V gene encodes CDR1 SGHTA and CDR2 FQGTGA. The CDR3 here is CASSPGQGAEQYF. CDR3 DNA (partial): TGTGCCAGCAGCCCGGGACAGGGCGCCGAG.

This clone has only a few counts. Read sequence stops 3 residues before the CDR3 end, and the germline J gene provides the missing end. The rearrangement joins TRBV5-1 to TRBJ2-1; 10 positions match TRBD1. CDR3 size: 16 residues. V was pared by 3 bases and J by 5 bases, with 8 bases of the junction left unmatched. Germline loops: CDR1 SGHRS, CDR2 YFSETQ. CDR3 DNA, as far as it was read: TGCGCCAGCAGCTGGGGGGACAGGGGACCCAACAATGAG. This codes for CASSWGDRGPNNE. The CDR3 in full is CASSWGDRGPNNEQFF.

In its sample, this clone was seen many times. The CDR3 end is not reached by the read, which stops 3 residues before it; the germline J gene fills it in. The V gene is TRBV6-1, the J gene TRBJ1-1, with 7 bases that match TRBD1. CDR1 is MNHNS and CDR2 is SASEGT in the germline V gene. With V trimmed by 1 base and J by 4 bases, 6 bases remained unmatched. This CDR3 has 15 amino acids. The CDR3 DNA, read in part, is TGTGCCAGCAGTGAAGGAGGGGGCGCAGGCACTGAA. Its protein product is CASSEGGGAGTE. The entire CDR3 is CASSEGGGAGTEAFF.

This clone was recorded at least ten times. The read is 3 residues too short to cover the CDR3 end, so that end is filled in from the germline J gene. This chain joins TRBV19 and TRBJ1-6; D might be TRBD1 (6 bases). CDR1 and CDR2 (germline): LNHDA, SQIVND (reference sequence). The CDR3 consists of 15 residues. The V end lost 5 bases, the J end lost 10 bases, and 18 bases lay between the germline ends. The covered CDR3 bases are TGTGCCAGTAGTGCCCAGCGAGCGGGGGCGTCACCC. This translates into CASSAQRAGASP. The entire CDR3 reads CASSAQRAGASPLHF.

In this sample, this clone turned up many times. With the read ending 3 residues before the CDR3 end, the germline J gene is used to fill in that end. V and J are TRBV11-2 and TRBJ1-1, with D unclear. This CDR3 region has 13 residues. Germline loops: CDR1 SGHAT, CDR2 FQNNGV. CDR3 bases read: TGTGCCAGCAGCACAGCACCTACAGTGTCG. Residues: CASSTAPTVS. The complete CDR3 sequence is CASSTAPTVSAFF.

This clone was counted at least ten times. The covered CDR3 bases are TGTGCCACAAGGGGACAGTCCTACGAG. Protein sequence: CATRGQSYE. The complete CDR3 reads CATRGQSYEQYF. The chain employs TRBV28 and TRBJ2-7; 7 bases line up with TRBD1. From the germline J gene comes the end of the CDR3, since the read stops 3 residues before it. The J segment lost 1 base and the V segment lost 10 bases, leaving 4 bases of the junction unmatched. CDR1 is MDHEN and CDR2 is SYDVKM in the germline V gene. This CDR3 is built from 12 residues.

This clone was observed many times. The CDR3 end falls 3 residues outside the read, so it is completed with the germline J gene. This rearrangement joins TRBV5-1 to TRBJ2-5, with D uncertain. The CDR3 has 14 amino acids. Trimming removed 4 bases from V and 0 bases from J, with 10 bases in between. CDR1 SGHRS and CDR2 YFSETQ come from the germline V gene. The CDR3 region is CASSPGSYQETQYF. CDR3 DNA, as far as it was read: TGCGCCAGCAGCCCCGGGTCCTACCAAGAGACC.

This clone has at least ten counts. The read terminates 3 residues before the CDR3 end, so the remaining end is supplied by the germline J gene. This chain connects TRBV7-3 to TRBJ2-3; TRBD1 matches 10 bases. The CDR3 extends over 17 amino acids. Looked up from germline, CDR1 is SGHTA and CDR2 is FQGTGA. J was trimmed by 0 bases and V by 0 bases; bases with no gene match: 3. CDR3: CASSLTGQGTSTDTQYF. CDR3 DNA, as far as it was read: TGTGCCAGCAGCTTAACGGGACAGGGGACTAGCACAGATACG.

Many counts were recorded for this clone. The junction departs from germline at one end; a sequencing error may be responsible. The sequence runs out 3 residues before the end of the CDR3; the remainder is reconstructed from the germline J gene. This chain links TRBV4-2 with TRBJ2-5, with 9 bases that match TRBD2. The CDR3 is 16 amino acids. The germline V gene has CDR1 LGHNA and CDR2 YNFKEQ. The part of the CDR3 DNA that was read is TGCGCCAGCAGCCAAGAGCTAGCGGGGAGCGGAGAGACC. Translation: CASSQELAGSGET. The CDR3 as a whole reads CASSQELAGSGETQYF.

This clone came up many times. The missing CDR3 end, 3 residues past where the read stops, is filled in from the germline J gene. J is TRBJ2-3 and V is TRBV20-1, with 9 bases fitting TRBD2. Germline CDR1 reads DFQATT; CDR2 reads SNEGSKA (reference sequence). V lost 0 bases and J lost 0; bases outside the gene matches: 7. The length of the CDR3 is 17 residues. CDR3 region: CSARDLASGTSTDTQYF. The sequenced part of the CDR3 DNA is TGCAGTGCTAGAGATCTAGCTAGCGGGACTAGCACAGATACG.

This clone was seen many times. The CDR3 is cut off 3 residues early in the read; its end comes from the germline J gene. V gene TRBV20-1 combines with J gene TRBJ1-2; 7 nucleotides line up with TRBD1. The length of the CDR3 is 15 residues. With V trimmed by 5 bases and J by 5 bases, 14 bases remained unmatched. The germline V gene has CDR1 DFQATT and CDR2 SNEGSKA (reference sequence). The CDR3 bases that were read are TGCAGTGCTCGGGACAGAACATCAAACCAATATGGC. It specifies CSARDRTSNQYG. The whole CDR3 is CSARDRTSNQYGYTF.

This clone was detected many times. The CDR3 end is not reached by the read, which stops 3 residues before it; the germline J gene fills it in. The rearrangement links TRBV5-4 to TRBJ1-1, with 7 bases lining up with TRBD1. The CDR3 covers 14 residues. The germline gives CDR1 SGHNT, CDR2 YYREEE (reference sequence). V shed 0 bases, J shed 4 bases, and the junction held 3 bases outside the gene matches. The chain's CDR3 is CASSLAGGGTEAFF. The CDR3 bases that were read are TGTGCCAGCAGCTTGGCAGGGGGAGGCACTGAA.

This clone was found many times. The DNA ends 3 residues before the CDR3 does, and the rest of the CDR3 is filled in from the germline J gene. The chain employs TRBV5-1 and TRBJ2-5, with TRBD1 as a possible D gene (6 bases). The germline V and J ends were trimmed by 4 bases and 5 bases, with 15 bases remaining between them. Germline V gene lookup returns CDR1 SGHRS and CDR2 YFSETQ. The CDR3 covers 14 residues. The sequenced CDR3 bases are TGCGCCAGCAGCGCTACAGGGTTGGACGAGACC. Translation: CASSATGLDET. The full CDR3 reads CASSATGLDETQYF.

This clone occurred many times. CDR3 amino acids: CASSSTGAYGYTF. Partial CDR3 DNA: TGTGCCAGCAGCTCGACAGGGGCCTATGGC. J is TRBJ1-2 and V is TRBV14; 8 nucleotides match TRBD1. The read ends 3 residues shy of where the CDR3 ends; the end is completed using the germline J gene. Unmatched junction bases numbered 3, after V lost 5 bases and J lost 4 bases. CDR1 and CDR2 (germline): SGHDN, FVKESK. This CDR3 is 13 amino acids long.

This clone was found many times. Sequencing ends 3 residues short of the CDR3 end; the germline J gene provides the rest. V usage is TRBV20-1 and J usage is TRBJ2-1, with 7 bases matching TRBD1. This CDR3 is built from 12 residues. CDR1 is DFQATT, CDR2 SNEGSKA, per germline (reference sequence). Trimming at V came to 7 bases and at J to 6 bases, leaving 6 bases not matched to a gene. The sequenced part of the CDR3 DNA is TGCAGTGGCACGGGACAGACCAATGAG. Encoded protein: CSGTGQTNE. The full CDR3 is CSGTGQTNEQFF.

With regard to this clone: Possible read error: a much larger clone is one base away. The missing CDR3 end, 3 residues past where the read stops, is filled in from the germline J gene. The chain employs TRBV11-3 and TRBJ1-5; D is unclear. The CDR3 spans 13 residues. Trimming took 5 bases from V and 4 from J, leaving 9 bases between them. From germline, CDR1 is SGHNT and CDR2 YENEEA. The CDR3 bases that were read are TGTGCCAGCAGCGAACGGGGAAATCAGCCC. Protein sequence: CASSERGNQP. The CDR3 in full is CASSERGNQPQHF. The full variable domain, in which reference TRBV11-3 and TRBJ1-5 provide the parts outside the CDR3, is EAGVVQSPRYKIIEKKQPVAFWCNPISGHNTLYWYLQNLGQGPELLIRYENEEAVDDSQLPKDRFSAERLKGVDSTLKIQPAELGDSAVYLCASSERGNQPQHFGDGTRLSIL.

This clone was found many times. The read ends 3 residues before the CDR3 terminus; that terminus is restored from the germline J gene. This rearrangement joins TRBV5-1 to TRBJ1-1; TRBD1 is a possible D gene (5 bases). Per germline, CDR1 SGHRS and CDR2 YFSETQ. V lost 0 bases to trimming and J lost 4 bases, with 10 bases between them. This CDR3 is built from 14 residues. The CDR3 bases that were read are TGCGCCAGCAGCTTGGCGGGGGTGAGCACTGAA. Translating it yields CASSLAGVSTE. From start to end, the CDR3 is CASSLAGVSTEAFF.

This clone was detected ten times or more. With the read ending 3 residues before the CDR3 end, the germline J gene is used to fill in that end. V and J are TRBV9 and TRBJ2-5; perhaps TRBD1 as D (5 bases). V lost 0 bases, J lost 3 bases, and 9 bases lay in between. CDR3 size: 14 residues. Germline CDR1 SGDLS, CDR2 YYNGEE. Incomplete CDR3 DNA: TGTGCCAGCAGCGTAGGTGGGGCAGAAGAGACC. As protein: CASSVGGAEET. From start to end, the CDR3 is CASSVGGAEETQYF.